The clone carrying this T cell receptor (beta chain) was observed a single time. Antigen specificity is unknown. Sequencing used immunoSEQ multiplex PCR; TCRdb keeps in-frame clones, though not all of them. The sample carries about 120,000 clones, around 94% recorded once. The source of the sample is a study of T cell responses to AZD1222 COVID-19 vaccine. Whole-study context: Doses given second, at about 4 or about 12 weeks, were pooled.

The CDR3 runs 14 residues. V was pared by 2 bases and J by 9 bases, with 16 bases between. Germline CDR1 is LNHNV and CDR2 is YYDKDF (reference sequence). Regarding the study as a whole: Once two AZD1222 doses were given, Spike-specific TCR breadth and depth went up. Dominant CD4 TCR responses targeted spike regions 160-218 and 743-854.

The sample in question was peripheral blood, obtained on day 0 of AZD1222 vaccination. The sequence was collected from an adult in good health. The rearrangement links TRBV15 to TRBJ2-5; D is perhaps TRBD2 (6 bases). CDR3 nucleotides: TGTGCCACCAGCAGACAGGAGGGGTGGGCGGCCCAGTACTTC. Its protein product is CATSRQEGWAAQYF.